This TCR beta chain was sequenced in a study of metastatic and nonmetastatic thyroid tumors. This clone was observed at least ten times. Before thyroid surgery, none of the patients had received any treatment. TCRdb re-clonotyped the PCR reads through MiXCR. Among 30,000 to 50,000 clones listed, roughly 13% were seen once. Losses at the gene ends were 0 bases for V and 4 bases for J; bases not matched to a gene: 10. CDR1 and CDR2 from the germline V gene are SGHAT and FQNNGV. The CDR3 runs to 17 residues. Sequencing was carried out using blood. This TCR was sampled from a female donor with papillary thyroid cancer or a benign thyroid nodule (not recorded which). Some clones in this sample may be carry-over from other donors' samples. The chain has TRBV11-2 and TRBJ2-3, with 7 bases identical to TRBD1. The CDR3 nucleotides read TGTGCCAGCAGCTTAGACGAATCAAGAGGGGGCGCAGATACGCAGTATTTT. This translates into CASSLDESRGGADTQYF.